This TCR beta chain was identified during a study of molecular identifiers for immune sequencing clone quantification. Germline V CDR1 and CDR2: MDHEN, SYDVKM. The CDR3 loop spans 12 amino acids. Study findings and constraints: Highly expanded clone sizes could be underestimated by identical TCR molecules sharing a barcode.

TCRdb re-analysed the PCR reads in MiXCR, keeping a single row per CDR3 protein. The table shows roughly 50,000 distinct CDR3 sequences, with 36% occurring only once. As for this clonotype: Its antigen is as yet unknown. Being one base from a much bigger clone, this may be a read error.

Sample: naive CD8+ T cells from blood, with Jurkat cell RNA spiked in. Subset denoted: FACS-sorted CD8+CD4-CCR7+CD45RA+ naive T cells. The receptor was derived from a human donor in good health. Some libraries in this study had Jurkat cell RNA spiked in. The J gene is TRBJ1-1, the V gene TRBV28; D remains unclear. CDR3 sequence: CAGSLVSTEAFF. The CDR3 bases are TGTGCCGGCAGTTTGGTGAGCACTGAAGCTTTCTTT.